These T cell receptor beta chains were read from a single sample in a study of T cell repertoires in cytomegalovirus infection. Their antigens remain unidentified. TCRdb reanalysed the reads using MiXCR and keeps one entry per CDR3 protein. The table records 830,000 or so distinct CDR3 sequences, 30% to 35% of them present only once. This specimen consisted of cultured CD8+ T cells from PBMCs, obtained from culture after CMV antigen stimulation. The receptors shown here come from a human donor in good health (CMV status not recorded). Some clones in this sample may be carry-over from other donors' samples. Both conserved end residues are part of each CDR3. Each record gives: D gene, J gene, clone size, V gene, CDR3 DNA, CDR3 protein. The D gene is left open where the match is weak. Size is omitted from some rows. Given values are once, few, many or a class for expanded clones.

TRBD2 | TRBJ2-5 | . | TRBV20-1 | TGCAGTGCTGGAGGGGGGACTAGCGGGGAGACCCAGTACTTC | CSAGGGTSGETQYF
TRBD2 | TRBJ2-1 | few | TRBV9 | TGTGCCAGCAGCGGGTGGCCTAGCGGGGGGGAGGAGCAGTTCTTC | CASSGWPSGGEEQFF
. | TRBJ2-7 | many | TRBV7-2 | TGTGCCAGCAGCCCGAACAGGGTTTACGAGCAGTACTTC | CASSPNRVYEQYF
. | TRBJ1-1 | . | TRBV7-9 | TGTGCCAGCAGCGCTAGGACTTACACGAACACTGAAGCTTTCTTT | CASSARTYTNTEAFF
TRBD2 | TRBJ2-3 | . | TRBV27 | TGTGCCAGCAGTCCTATCGCGGGGGGTGTAGATACGCAGTATTTT | CASSPIAGGVDTQYF
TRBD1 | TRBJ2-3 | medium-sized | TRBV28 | TGTGCCAGCAGTAAACAGGGGGGCACAGATACGCAGTATTTT | CASSKQGGTDTQYF
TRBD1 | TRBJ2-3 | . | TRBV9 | TGTGCCAGCAGCCTCCCCCGGGACAGCCCCCCAGATACGCAGTATTTT | CASSLPRDSPPDTQYF
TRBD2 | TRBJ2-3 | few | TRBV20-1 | TGCAGTGCGCCTCTAGCGGGGAGCACAGATACGCAGTATTTT | CSAPLAGSTDTQYF
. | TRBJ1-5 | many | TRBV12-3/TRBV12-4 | TGTGCCAGCAGTTTGTGGGGGGTGAATCAGCCCCAGCATTTT | CASSLWGVNQPQHF
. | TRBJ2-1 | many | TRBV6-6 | TGTGCCAGCTTAAAGGGGAATGAGCAGTTCTTC | CASLKGNEQFF
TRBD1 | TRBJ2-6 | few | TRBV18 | TGTGCCAGCTTGACAGGGGAACTACCTGGGGCCAACGTCCTGACTTTC | CASLTGELPGANVLTF